This is a list of T cell receptor beta chains from one sample in a study of spatial heterogeneity in lung cancer. TCRdb called the 5' RACE reads again in MiXCR, with one record for every CDR3 protein. The sample has about 5,000 distinct CDR3 sequences; about 18% are singletons. The source was normal lung tissue next to the tumor, collected at surgery. The receptors here all came from a male donor with early-stage non-small cell lung cancer. The CDR3 runs from the conserved cysteine through the conserved F or W. The D gene is left open where the match is weak. Clone size is given for some rows only: seen once, a few or many times, or a class if the clone is expanded.

cdr3_aa cdr3_nt cdr3_length clone_size v_call d_call j_call
CASSLNGGQTPLHF TGTGCCAGCAGTTTGAATGGGGGTCAAACACCCCTCCACTTT 14 medium-sized TRBV27 - TRBJ1-6
CSAYGQGWGNIQYF TGCAGTGCTTACGGACAGGGATGGGGGAACATTCAGTACTTC 14 few TRBV20-1 TRBD1 TRBJ2-4
CATSSVDSGATDTQYF TGTGCCACCAGCTCCGTAGATAGCGGGGCCACAGATACGCAGTATTTT 16 - TRBV24-1 TRBD2 TRBJ2-3
CASSLRAVNGELFF TGTGCCAGCAGTCTCCGGGCTGTTAACGGGGAGCTGTTTTTT 14 - TRBV11-3 - TRBJ2-2
CSARIGSGSETQYF TGCAGTGCTAGAATTGGTAGCGGGAGTGAGACCCAGTACTTC 14 medium-sized TRBV20-1 TRBD2 TRBJ2-5
CASTGGQFQATQYF TGTGCCAGCACCGGGGGACAGTTCCAAGCGACCCAGTACTTC 14 medium-sized TRBV12-3/TRBV12-4 - TRBJ2-5
CASSLRPSGSSETQYF TGCGCCAGCAGCTTGCGGCCTAGCGGGAGTTCTGAGACCCAGTACTTC 16 - TRBV5-1 TRBD2 TRBJ2-5
CASSSPGTGGPETQYF TGTGCCAGCAGTTCCCCCGGGACAGGGGGTCCAGAGACCCAGTACTTC 16 medium-sized TRBV6-6 TRBD1 TRBJ2-5
CSVEGGGSADTQYF TGCAGCGTTGAGGGCGGGGGGAGTGCAGATACGCAGTATTTT 14 many TRBV29-1 TRBD2 TRBJ2-3
CASSLMQGKQTQYF TGTGCCAGCAGCCTGATGCAGGGGAAACAGACCCAGTACTTC 14 medium-sized TRBV7-2 - TRBJ2-5
CSADLSGRADADTQYF TGCAGTGCTGACCTAAGCGGGAGGGCCGACGCAGATACGCAGTATTTT 16 - TRBV20-1 TRBD2 TRBJ2-3
CASSQTSASSYNEQFF TGTGCCAGCAGCCAAACGAGCGCGAGCTCCTACAATGAGCAGTTCTTC 16 few TRBV4-2 - TRBJ2-1
CASSSSGGLGEQFF TGTGCCAGCAGCTCGAGCGGGGGGCTCGGCGAGCAGTTCTTC 14 medium-sized TRBV7-2 TRBD2 TRBJ2-1
CASSMGGSQETQYF TGTGCCAGCAGTATGGGGGGCAGCCAAGAGACCCAGTACTTC 14 medium-sized TRBV28 - TRBJ2-5
CSASGPQGDYGYTF TGCAGTGCTAGCGGGCCTCAGGGGGACTATGGCTACACCTTC 14 many TRBV20-1 TRBD1 TRBJ1-2
CASSQDEGEQYF TGTGCCAGCAGCCAAGATGAGGGGGAGCAGTACTTC 12 many TRBV4-2 - TRBJ2-7
CSALEPGVSTDTQYF TGCAGTGCCCTAGAGCCGGGGGTTAGCACAGATACGCAGTATTTT 15 - TRBV20-1 - TRBJ2-3
CASSPRDRPETQYF TGTGCCAGCAGCCCCCGGGACAGGCCAGAGACCCAGTACTTC 14 medium-sized TRBV3-1 TRBD1 TRBJ2-5
CASTRDRAPNQPQHF TGTGCCAGCACCCGAGACAGGGCTCCTAATCAGCCCCAGCATTTT 15 - TRBV12-3/TRBV12-4 TRBD1 TRBJ1-5
CASRTGQATYSNQPQHF TGTGCCTCCCGAACTGGGCAGGCGACTTATAGCAATCAGCCCCAGCATTTT 17 few TRBV28 - TRBJ1-5
CASSLGRENEKLFF TGTGCCAGCAGCTTAGGACGGGAAAATGAAAAACTGTTTTTT 14 few TRBV7-9 - TRBJ1-4
CASSLDRRSKPQHF TGTGCCAGCAGCCTCGACAGACGCTCCAAGCCCCAGCATTTT 14 medium-sized TRBV7-2 - TRBJ1-5
CASSDNNRETQYF TGTGCCAGCAGTGATAATAACCGGGAGACCCAGTACTTC 13 many TRBV28 - TRBJ2-5
CASSSHLDQETQYF TGTGCCAGCAGCTCCCACTTGGACCAAGAGACCCAGTACTTC 14 medium-sized TRBV7-2 - TRBJ2-5
CASSPGSTRTDTQYF TGCGCCAGCAGCCCTGGGTCCACCCGCACAGATACGCAGTATTTT 15 medium-sized TRBV5-1 - TRBJ2-3
CASQGYGNTIYF TGTGCCAGCCAGGGGTATGGAAACACCATATATTTT 12 - TRBV7-3 - TRBJ1-3
CASSPDTEYGYTF TGTGCCAGTAGTCCGGACACGGAGTATGGCTACACCTTC 13 medium-sized TRBV19 - TRBJ1-2
CSARGLAGGEQFF TGCAGTGCTAGAGGACTAGCGGGCGGGGAGCAGTTCTTC 13 many TRBV20-1 TRBD2 TRBJ2-1
CASSSGYTQYF TGTGCCAGCAGTTCCGGTTATACGCAGTATTTT 11 - TRBV11-3 - TRBJ2-3